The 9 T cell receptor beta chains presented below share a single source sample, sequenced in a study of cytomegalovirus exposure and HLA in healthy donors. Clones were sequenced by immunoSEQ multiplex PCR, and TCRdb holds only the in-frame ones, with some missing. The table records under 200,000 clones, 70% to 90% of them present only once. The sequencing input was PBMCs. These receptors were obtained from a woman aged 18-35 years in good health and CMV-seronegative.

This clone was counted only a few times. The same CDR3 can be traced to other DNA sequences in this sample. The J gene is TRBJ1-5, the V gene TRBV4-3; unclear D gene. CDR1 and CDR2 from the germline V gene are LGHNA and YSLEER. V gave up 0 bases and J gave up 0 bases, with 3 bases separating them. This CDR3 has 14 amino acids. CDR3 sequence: CASSQEYSNQPQHF. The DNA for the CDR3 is TGCGCCAGCAGCCAAGAGTATAGCAATCAGCCCCAGCATTTT.

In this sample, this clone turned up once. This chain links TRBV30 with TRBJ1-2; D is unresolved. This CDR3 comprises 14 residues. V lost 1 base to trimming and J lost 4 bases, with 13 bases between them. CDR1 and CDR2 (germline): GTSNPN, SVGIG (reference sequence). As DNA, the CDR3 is TGTGCCTGGAGTGCGCAACAGCATTTCTATGGCTACACCTTC. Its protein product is CAWSAQQHFYGYTF.

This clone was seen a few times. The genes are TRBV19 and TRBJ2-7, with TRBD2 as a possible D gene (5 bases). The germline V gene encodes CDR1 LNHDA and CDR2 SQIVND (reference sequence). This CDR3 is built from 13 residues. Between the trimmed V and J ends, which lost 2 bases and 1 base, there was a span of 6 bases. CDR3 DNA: TGTGCCAGTAGTATAACGGGATCCTACGAGCAGTACTTC. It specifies CASSITGSYEQYF.

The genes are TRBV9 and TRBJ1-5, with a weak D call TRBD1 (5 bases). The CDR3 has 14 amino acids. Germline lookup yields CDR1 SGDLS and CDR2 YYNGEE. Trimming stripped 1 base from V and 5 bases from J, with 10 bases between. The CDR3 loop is CASSVFGGYQPQHF. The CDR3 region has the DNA TGTGCCAGCAGCGTATTTGGGGGGTATCAGCCCCAGCATTTT. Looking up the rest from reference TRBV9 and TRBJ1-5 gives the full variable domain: DSGVTQTPKHLITATGQRVTLRCSPRSGDLSVYWYQQSLDQGLQFLIQYYNGEERAKGNILERFSAQQFPDLHSELNLSSLELGDSALYFCASSVFGGYQPQHFGDGTRLSIL.

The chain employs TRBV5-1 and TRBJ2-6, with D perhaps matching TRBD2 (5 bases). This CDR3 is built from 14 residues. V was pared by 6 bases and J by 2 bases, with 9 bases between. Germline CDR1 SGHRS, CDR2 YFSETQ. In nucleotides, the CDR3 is TGCGCCAGCATCGAGGGCCCTGGGGCCAACGTCCTGACTTTC. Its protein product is CASIEGPGANVLTF.

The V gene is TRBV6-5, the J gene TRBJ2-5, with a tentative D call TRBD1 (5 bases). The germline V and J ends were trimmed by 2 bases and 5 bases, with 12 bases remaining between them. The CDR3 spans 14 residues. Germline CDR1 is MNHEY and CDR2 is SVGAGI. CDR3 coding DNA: TGTGCCAGCAGTTACAGCACAGGTTGGGAGACCCAGTACTTC. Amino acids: CASSYSTGWETQYF.

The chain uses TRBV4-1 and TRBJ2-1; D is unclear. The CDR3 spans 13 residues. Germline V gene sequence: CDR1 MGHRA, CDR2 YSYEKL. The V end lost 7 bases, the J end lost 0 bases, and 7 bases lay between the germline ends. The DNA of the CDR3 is TGCGCCAGCATGGGCGTCTCCTACAATGAGCAGTTCTTC. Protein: CASMGVSYNEQFF.

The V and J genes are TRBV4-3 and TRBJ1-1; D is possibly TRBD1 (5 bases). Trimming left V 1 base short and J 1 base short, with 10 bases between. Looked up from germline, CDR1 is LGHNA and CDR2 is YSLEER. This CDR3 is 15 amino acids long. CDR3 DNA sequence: TGCGCCAGCAGCCAAGGCGACAGACAGAACACTGAAGCTTTCTTT. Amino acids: CASSQGDRQNTEAFF.

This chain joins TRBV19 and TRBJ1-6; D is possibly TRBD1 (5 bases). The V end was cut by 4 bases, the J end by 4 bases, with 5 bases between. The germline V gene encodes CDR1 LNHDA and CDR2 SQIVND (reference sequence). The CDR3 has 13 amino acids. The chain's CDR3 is CASSTGYNSPLHF. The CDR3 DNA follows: TGTGCCAGTAGTACAGGGTATAATTCACCCCTCCACTTT.